This entry lists 2 T cell receptor beta chains sequenced from one sample in a study of control samples from healthy donors and cancer patients. This table comes from immunoSEQ multiplex PCR, and its TCRdb copy is limited to in-frame clones, with some not included. The data hold about 170,000 clones, with 90% to 95% observed a single time. Sequenced material: blood. The receptors come from a woman aged 55-69 years in good health.

The chain couples TRBV7-2 to TRBJ2-3, with D possibly called TRBD1 or TRBD2 (6 bases each). The CDR3 is 14 residues long. The germline gives CDR1 SGHTA, CDR2 FQGNSA. V dropped 0 bases and J dropped 5 bases, with 9 bases sitting between them. In DNA form, the CDR3 reads TGTGCCAGCAGCTTAGCAGGGGGAGGAGATACGCAGTATTTT. It is translated as CASSLAGGGDTQYF.

CDR3 region: CASSVDPTGPLSPLHF. DNA of the CDR3: TGTGCCAGCAGCGTAGACCCAACAGGGCCTCTTTCACCCCTCCACTTT. The V call is TRBV9, the J call TRBJ1-6; perhaps TRBD1 as D (6 bases). The CDR3 is made up of 16 amino acids. Germline CDR1 reads SGDLS; CDR2 reads YYNGEE. V lost 0 bases and J 9 bases, leaving 16 bases between the germline ends.